This passage covers 23 T cell receptor beta chains from one sample sequenced in a study of blood T cell repertoires in COVID-19. The protocol was immunoSEQ multiplex PCR, while the TCRdb copy is restricted to in-frame clones and leaves out a portion. The table shows fewer than 500,000 clones, with around 89% occurring only once. Sequenced input: PBMCs or T cells enriched from blood (not recorded which). These receptors were obtained from a woman aged 30 to 39 with acute COVID-19.

V is TRBV11-1 and J is TRBJ1-2, with 9 bases aligning to TRBD1. CDR1 SGHAT and CDR2 FQDESV come from the germline V gene (reference sequence). The CDR3 length is 15 residues. The J segment lost 3 bases and the V segment lost 5 bases, leaving 7 bases of the junction unmatched. CDR3 in DNA: TGTGCCAGCAGCCCCGGACAGGGGTCATACTATGGCTACACCTTC. It yields the protein CASSPGQGSYYGYTF.

This sequence joins TRBV7-8 and TRBJ1-5; D is unclear. CDR1 is SGHVS and CDR2 is FQNEAQ in the germline V gene. The CDR3 consists of 15 residues. Between the trimmed V and J ends, which lost 4 bases and 4 bases, there was a span of 14 bases. The CDR3 sequence: CASSSRGRVNQPQHF. CDR3 coding DNA: TGTGCCAGCAGCTCGAGAGGTCGGGTAAATCAGCCCCAGCATTTT.

The genes are TRBV12-5 and TRBJ1-5; D possibly corresponds to TRBD1 (6 bases). The V end was cut by 6 bases, the J end by 1 base, with 13 bases between. The germline V gene encodes CDR1 LGHNT and CDR2 FRNRAP. This CDR3 has 15 amino acids. The DNA for the CDR3 is TGTGCTAGTGGGAGTACCAGGGGAAGCAATCAGCCCCAGCATTTT. This translates into CASGSTRGSNQPQHF. Based on the CDR3 plus reference TRBV12-5 and TRBJ1-5, the full variable domain is DARVTQTPRHKVTEMGQEVTMRCQPILGHNTVFWYRQTMMQGLELLAYFRNRAPLDDSGMPKDRFSAEMPDATLATLKIQPSEPRDSAVYFCASGSTRGSNQPQHFGDGTRLSIL.

The gene calls are TRBV9 and TRBJ1-1, with 7 bases matching TRBD1. Losses at the gene ends were 0 bases for V and 12 bases for J; bases not matched to a gene: 17. CDR1 is SGDLS, CDR2 YYNGEE, per germline. This CDR3 comprises 16 residues. CDR3 sequence: CASSVGQGEPWRKTFF. CDR3 bases: TGTGCCAGCAGCGTAGGTCAGGGGGAGCCCTGGCGAAAGACTTTCTTT.

This clone appeared a single time. The J gene is TRBJ2-3, the V gene TRBV7-2; 7 bases are shared with TRBD1. The germline V gene encodes CDR1 SGHTA and CDR2 FQGNSA. The trim removed 5 bases at V and 3 bases at J, leaving 8 bases unmatched. This CDR3 is 15 amino acids long. CDR3 nucleotide sequence: TGTGCCAGCAGCACCCGACAGGGTGGGACAGATACGCAGTATTTT. Encoded protein: CASSTRQGGTDTQYF. Full variable domain (outside the CDR3, taken from reference TRBV7-2 and TRBJ2-3): GAGVSQSPSNKVTEKGKDVELRCDPISGHTALYWYRQSLGQGLEFLIYFQGNSAPDKSGLPSDRFSAERTGGSVSTLTIQRTQQEDSAVYLCASSTRQGGTDTQYFGPGTRLTVL.

The chain links TRBV24-1 to TRBJ2-3; the match to TRBD2 covers 8 bases. The germline gives CDR1 KGHDR, CDR2 SFDVKD. The CDR3 is made up of 15 amino acids. The V and J ends lost 6 bases and 3 bases, in that order; junction bases with no gene match: 7. The CDR3 nucleotides read TGTGCCACCAGTATGGTCCGGGGGGGGACAGATACGCAGTATTTT. Amino acid sequence: CATSMVRGGTDTQYF.

This chain uses TRBV5-6 with TRBJ1-2; tentatively, D is TRBD1 (5 bases). Germline assignment: CDR1 SGHDT and CDR2 YYEEEE. CDR3 length: 14 residues. Trimming took 0 bases from V and 4 from J, leaving 10 bases between them. The CDR3 spells CASSLGQLPYGYTF. As DNA, the CDR3 is TGTGCCAGCAGCTTGGGACAGCTTCCCTATGGCTACACCTTC.

This clone occurred a few times. The rearrangement links TRBV5-1 to TRBJ1-6, with unresolved D. Germline V gene data show CDR1 as SGHRS and CDR2 as YFSETQ. Trimming removed 3 bases from V and 11 bases from J, with 18 bases in between. This CDR3 has 15 residues. The CDR3 coding sequence is TGCGCCAGCAGCTCGGTGGAGGGAGATGTTGCACCCCTCCACTTT. As protein: CASSSVEGDVAPLHF.

The V gene is TRBV12-3 or TRBV12-4, the J gene TRBJ1-2; D not certain. V lost 5 bases, J lost 6 bases, and 10 bases lay in between. The CDR3 consists of 12 residues. The CDR3 here is CASSRLLDGYTF. As DNA, the CDR3 is TGTGCCAGCAGTCGCCTCTTAGATGGCTACACCTTC.

The rearrangement joins TRBV11-2 to TRBJ2-7; TRBD1 aligns across 11 bases. Germline loops: CDR1 SGHAT, CDR2 FQNNGV. J lost 3 bases, V lost 1 base, and 8 bases had no gene match. The CDR3 totals 17 residues. CDR3 sequence reads: CASSLGPGTGGGYEQYF. As DNA, the CDR3 is TGTGCCAGCAGCTTAGGGCCCGGGACAGGGGGTGGCTACGAGCAGTACTTC.

This clone was observed a few times. This CDR3 is CASSSSEPQHF. DNA for the CDR3: TGTGCCAGTTCTTCCTCTGAGCCCCAGCATTTT. V and J are TRBV19 and TRBJ1-5; D is unresolved. V was trimmed by 8 bases and J by 8 bases, leaving 10 bases between them. CDR3 length equals 11 residues. Germline CDR1 LNHDA, CDR2 SQIVND (reference sequence).

The chain has TRBV24-1 and TRBJ2-1, with D perhaps TRBD1 (5 bases). Germline values: CDR1 KGHDR, CDR2 SFDVKD. The CDR3 contains 17 residues. V was shortened by 4 bases and J by 0 bases, with 15 bases between the two germline ends. DNA for the CDR3: TGTGCCACCAGTGACTCAGGGTTCTCCAGCTCCTACAATGAGCAGTTCTTC. Translation gives CATSDSGFSSSYNEQFF.

The rearrangement joins TRBV5-8 to TRBJ2-1, with D tentatively TRBD2 (5 bases). This CDR3 spans 16 amino acids. Germline V gene data show CDR1 as SGHTS and CDR2 as YDEGEE. Trimming stripped 0 bases from V and 0 bases from J, with 10 bases between. The CDR3 coding sequence is TGTGCCAGCAGCTTGGAGGTGGGGAGCTCCTACAATGAGCAGTTCTTC. It codes for CASSLEVGSSYNEQFF.

V and J are TRBV15 and TRBJ2-2; 7 nucleotides agree with TRBD1. Germline-derived CDR1 and CDR2 are LNHNV and YYDKDF (reference sequence). The CDR3 extends over 16 amino acids. The J segment lost 4 bases and the V segment lost 0 bases, leaving 5 bases of the junction unmatched. CDR3 DNA sequence: TGTGCCACCAGCAGAGATCGGGACAGCGTCACCGGGGAGCTGTTTTTT. Translating it yields CATSRDRDSVTGELFF.

V is TRBV6-5 and J is TRBJ1-4; D is unclear. Trimming removed 0 bases at V and 6 bases at J, with 8 bases between. The CDR3 length is 14 residues. The germline V gene has CDR1 MNHEY and CDR2 SVGAGI. CDR3: CASSYSRSDEKLFF. The CDR3, as DNA: TGTGCCAGCAGTTACTCCCGGTCCGATGAAAAACTGTTTTTT.

This clone was seen a handful of times. This chain uses TRBV12-5 with TRBJ2-3, with D possibly being TRBD1 (5 bases). The germline gives CDR1 LGHNT, CDR2 FRNRAP. The CDR3 is 13 residues long. The V gene lost 7 bases and the J gene lost 6 bases, with 14 bases spanning the gap. CDR3 nucleotide sequence: TGTGCTAGTGCTCCCCGACAGCATGATACGCAGTATTTT. Its translation is CASAPRQHDTQYF.

The chain recombines TRBV19 with TRBJ1-5; TRBD1 matches 8 bases. The CDR3 extends over 15 amino acids. Germline V CDR1 and CDR2: LNHDA, SQIVND (reference sequence). After removal of 7 bases from V and 2 bases from J, the junction contained 7 bases not matched to a gene. CDR3 region: CASTPTGDGNQPQHF. The CDR3 bases are TGTGCCAGTACCCCGACAGGGGACGGCAATCAGCCCCAGCATTTT.

This clone occurred once. V gene TRBV19 combines with J gene TRBJ1-2; TRBD1 might be the D (5 bases). Trimming pared 7 bases from V and 2 bases from J, leaving 17 bases between. The CDR3 is made up of 15 amino acids. CDR1 is LNHDA, CDR2 SQIVND, per germline (reference sequence). The CDR3: CASIPPGLDNYGYTF. The CDR3 DNA is TGTGCCAGTATCCCACCAGGGTTGGACAACTATGGCTACACCTTC. The whole variable domain, remainder taken from reference TRBV19 and TRBJ1-2, is DGGITQSPKYLFRKEGQNVTLSCEQNLNHDAMYWYRQDPGQGLRLIYYSQIVNDFQKGDIAEGYSVSREKKESFPLTVTSAQKNPTAFYLCASIPPGLDNYGYTFGSGTRLTVV.

V gene TRBV10-3 combines with J gene TRBJ1-2; 7 bases align to TRBD1. Trimming removed 2 bases from V and 8 bases from J; junction bases left unmatched: 8. The CDR3 is 14 amino acids. Germline CDR1 ENHRY, CDR2 SYGVKD. CDR3 sequence reads: CAISEDREWEGYTF. CDR3 nucleotides: TGTGCCATCAGTGAGGACAGGGAGTGGGAAGGCTACACCTTC.

CDR3 region: CASSLGQGYNNEQFF. DNA of the CDR3: TGTGCCAGCAGCCTGGGACAGGGTTATAACAATGAGCAGTTCTTC. This rearrangement joins TRBV11-2 to TRBJ2-1; 9 nucleotides line up with TRBD1. V shed 5 bases, J shed 5 bases, and the junction held 7 bases outside the gene matches. CDR3 length: 15 residues. Germline loops: CDR1 SGHAT, CDR2 FQNNGV.

The chain joins TRBV18 to TRBJ2-7, with a tentative D call TRBD1 (5 bases). This CDR3 spans 14 amino acids. V dropped 1 base and J dropped 3 bases, with 10 bases sitting between them. Germline assignment: CDR1 KGHSH and CDR2 LQKENI. The CDR3 spells CASSPLAGIYEQYF. The CDR3 DNA sequence: TGTGCCAGCTCACCACTGGCAGGGATCTACGAGCAGTACTTC.

The CDR3 sequence is CASSQGGIVNTEAFF. The CDR3 region has the DNA TGCGCCAGCAGCCAAGGCGGGATAGTGAACACTGAAGCTTTCTTT. The chain combines TRBV5-1 with TRBJ1-1; D call uncertain. V gave up 4 bases and J gave up 0 bases, with 13 bases separating them. Germline CDR1 is SGHRS and CDR2 is YFSETQ. CDR3 size: 15 residues.

The gene calls are TRBV2 and TRBJ1-3, with 8 bases matching TRBD1. The CDR3 spans 14 residues. Germline CDR1 SNHLY, CDR2 FYNNEI. The V gene end was trimmed by 10 bases and the J gene end by 1 base; junction bases not matched to a gene: 6. CDR3 in DNA: TGTGCCACCCGGACAGGGCGGTCTGGAAACACCATATATTTT. The encoded protein is CATRTGRSGNTIYF.